The TCR beta chain under discussion was sequenced for a study of prognosis after radiotherapy for stage I lung cancer. By frequency in the sample, this clonotype is medium-sized. TCR beta CDR3 amplification from genomic DNA was performed by two-round multiplex PCR. Amplification during the initial PCR round employed primers specific to each TRBV and TRBJ gene. TCRdb re-called the multiplex PCR reads through MiXCR, storing one row per CDR3 protein. The sample has about 20,000 distinct CDR3 sequences; about 40% are singletons. Sequenced material: PBMCs, taken before or after stereotactic body radiation therapy (not recorded which). This TCR was sampled from a donor aged 50 or older with non-small cell lung cancer.

The DNA of the CDR3 is TGTGCCAGTAGTACGAAACTAGGCACAGATACGCAGTATTTT. It encodes CASSTKLGTDTQYF. This rearrangement joins TRBV19 to TRBJ2-3; D perhaps matches TRBD2 (5 bases). V was clipped by 4 bases and J by 1 base, with 9 bases between them. Germline CDR1 LNHDA, CDR2 SQIVND (reference sequence). CDR3 length: 14 residues.